The clone carrying this T cell receptor beta chain has more than one count but fewer than ten. RNA transcripts gave rise to amplified TCR beta CDR3 regions. Researchers ran a first-round RT-PCR on the TCR CDR3 using the HTBI primer set. TCRdb re-analysed the multiplex PCR reads in MiXCR, keeping a single row per CDR3 protein. The sample shows hundreds of thousands of distinct CDR3 sequences, over 35% of them seen only once. These data belong to a study of T cells in Graves' hyperthyroidism and ophthalmopathy. The material sequenced was blood. The TCR originated in a man younger than 30 with Graves' hyperthyroidism.

The CDR3 DNA sequence: TGTGCCAGCAGCTTAAAAGGGAGGTCTGAAGCTTTCTTT. This gives the protein CASSLKGRSEAFF. V gene TRBV7-9 combines with J gene TRBJ1-1; D unclear. V lost 2 bases, J lost 6 bases, and 10 bases lay in between. Germline CDR1 and CDR2: SEHNR and FQNEAQ (reference sequence). The CDR3 spans 13 residues.